The 29 T cell receptor beta chains in this list originate from one sample, sequenced in a study of T cell changes during pregnancy in multiple sclerosis. Here immunoSEQ multiplex PCR was the method, and the copy in TCRdb shows in-frame clones only, minus some. The sample holds nearly 110,000 clones, 75% to 95% seen once. This specimen consisted of peripheral blood, obtained before pregnancy. The receptors come from a female donor with multiple sclerosis, enrolled in a pregnancy study.

In its sample, this clone was seen a few times. The chain recombines TRBV5-4 with TRBJ2-7, with 9 nucleotides matching TRBD1. This CDR3 is 14 amino acids long. The V gene's germline CDR1 is SGHNT and CDR2 YYREEE (reference sequence). The V segment lost 3 bases and the J segment 5 bases; nucleotides outside the gene matches: 6. For the CDR3, the DNA is TGTGCCAGCAGCTGGACGGGACAGGGTGACGAGCAGTACTTC. This encodes CASSWTGQGDEQYF.

The V call is TRBV6-6, the J call TRBJ1-5, with 11 nucleotides matching TRBD1. The CDR3 totals 15 residues. J lost 5 bases, V lost 6 bases, and 6 bases had no gene match. The germline V gene has CDR1 MNHNY and CDR2 SVGAGI (reference sequence). This chain's CDR3 is CASRDRGQKDQPQHF. The CDR3 coding sequence is TGTGCCAGCAGGGACAGGGGGCAGAAAGATCAGCCCCAGCATTTT.

The chain links TRBV15 to TRBJ2-7; 10 positions match TRBD2. V lost 6 bases and J lost 2; bases outside the gene matches: 4. CDR3 length: 14 amino acids. Germline V gives CDR1 LNHNV, CDR2 YYDKDF (reference sequence). The CDR3 region has the DNA TGTGCCACCAGAAGGACTAGCGGAACCTACGAGCAGTACTTC. Translating it yields CATRRTSGTYEQYF.

This sequence joins TRBV4-2 and TRBJ2-3, with a tentative D call TRBD2 (6 bases). Germline V gene lookup returns CDR1 LGHNA and CDR2 YNFKEQ. This CDR3 is built from 13 residues. V was trimmed by 6 bases and J by 2 bases, leaving 9 bases between them. In nucleotides, the CDR3 is TGTGCCAGCAGGGGGGGTCACACAGATACGCAGTATTTT. Residues: CASRGGHTDTQYF.

Regarding this clone: At one boundary the junction diverges from the germline segment, which might be a read error. The rearrangement joins TRBV23-1 to TRBJ1-5, with D possibly being TRBD1 (6 bases). TRBV23-1 is known as an ORF, though its function is uncertain. The CDR3 is 13 residues long. CDR3 coding DNA: TGCGCCAGCAGCCCCAAGGGGCAGGGGTCCCATTATTTT. Translating it yields CASSPKGQGSHYF.

The count of this clone is one. This rearrangement joins TRBV9 to TRBJ2-1; 14 bases align to TRBD2. The CDR3 is made up of 17 amino acids. CDR1 is SGDLS and CDR2 is YYNGEE in the germline V gene. V lost 0 bases and J lost 6; bases outside the gene matches: 5. The CDR3 protein is CASSVARLAGGLNEQFF. CDR3 nucleotides: TGTGCCAGCAGCGTAGCTCGACTAGCGGGAGGGCTCAATGAGCAGTTCTTC.

V is TRBV7-7 and J is TRBJ2-5; D unresolved. CDR1 is SSHAT and CDR2 is FNYEAQ in the germline V gene (reference sequence). The CDR3 runs to 13 residues. Trimming stripped 5 bases from V and 1 base from J, with 8 bases between. CDR3 sequence (DNA): TGTGCCAGCAGCAACGGTCGCCAAGAGACCCAGTACTTC. This gives the protein CASSNGRQETQYF.

The chain recombines TRBV11-2 with TRBJ2-1; D may be TRBD2 (5 bases). CDR1 and CDR2 from the germline V gene are SGHAT and FQNNGV. V lost 1 base and J 9 bases, leaving 7 bases between the germline ends. This CDR3 contains 12 residues. In nucleotides, the CDR3 is TGTGCCAGCAGCTTAGGACTATTTGAGCAGTTCTTC. It yields the protein CASSLGLFEQFF.

This chain joins TRBV11-2 and TRBJ2-1; 10 bases agree with TRBD2. The ends lost 6 bases at V and 3 bases at J; junction bases unmatched: 8. The CDR3 sequence is 16 residues long. The germline CDR1 and CDR2 sequences are SGHAT and FQNNGV. This CDR3 is CASRPPGTSVYNEQFF. CDR3 DNA: TGTGCCAGCAGACCACCCGGGACTAGCGTCTACAATGAGCAGTTCTTC.

V is TRBV5-1 and J is TRBJ2-7; the D gene is possibly TRBD1 (6 bases). Per the germline V gene, CDR1 is SGHRS and CDR2 is YFSETQ. CDR3 length: 13 residues. Between the trimmed V and J ends, which lost 1 base and 4 bases, there was a span of 9 bases. The CDR3 region is CASSLNRAYEQYF. Written as DNA, the CDR3 is TGCGCCAGCAGCTTGAACAGGGCTTACGAGCAGTACTTC.

This clone was counted a single time. This chain joins TRBV29-1 and TRBJ2-1, with D possibly being TRBD2 (5 bases). CDR1 SQVTM and CDR2 ANQGSEA come from the germline V gene. The CDR3 runs to 14 residues. V lost 6 bases to trimming and J lost 2 bases, with 14 bases between them. This CDR3 is CSVQPTGTYNEQFF. The CDR3 bases are TGCAGCGTCCAACCCACCGGGACCTACAATGAGCAGTTCTTC.

Comment on this clone: The sample holds other DNA sequences that translate to the same CDR3. This chain joins TRBV10-3 and TRBJ2-7; TRBD1 might be the D (6 bases). Germline V CDR1 and CDR2: ENHRY, SYGVKD. The CDR3 covers 12 residues. Trimming took 3 bases from V and 3 from J, leaving 6 bases between them. The CDR3 protein is CAISEQGYEQYF. CDR3 DNA: TGTGCCATCAGTGAACAGGGCTACGAGCAGTACTTC.

This chain connects TRBV7-3 to TRBJ2-3, with 8 positions matching TRBD1. The length of the CDR3 is 15 residues. V lost 2 bases, J lost 3 bases, and 4 bases stayed unmatched. Germline values: CDR1 SGHTA, CDR2 FQGTGA. Here the CDR3 reads CASSLLGQETDTQYF. The CDR3 DNA sequence: TGTGCCAGCAGCTTACTGGGACAGGAAACAGATACGCAGTATTTT. Complete variable domain (other parts from reference TRBV7-3 and TRBJ2-3): GAGVSQTPSNKVTEKGKYVELRCDPISGHTALYWYRQSLGQGPEFLIYFQGTGAADDSGLPNDRFFAVRPEGSVSTLKIQRTERGDSAVYLCASSLLGQETDTQYFGPGTRLTVL.

The gene calls are TRBV4-3 and TRBJ1-1, with 8 positions matching TRBD1. CDR1 LGHNA and CDR2 YSLEER come from the germline V gene. The CDR3 length is 13 residues. V trimming: 6 bases; J trimming: 4 bases; junction bases outside the gene matches: 4. CDR3 sequence: CASSYRGITEAFF. CDR3 bases: TGCGCCAGCAGTTACAGGGGGATCACTGAAGCTTTCTTT.

The chain is built from TRBV5-6 and TRBJ2-1; D is undetermined. V was cut by 2 bases and J by 0 bases, with 12 bases left in between. The germline gives CDR1 SGHDT, CDR2 YYEEEE. This CDR3 comprises 16 residues. For the CDR3, the DNA is TGTGCCAGCAGCTTAAGCGACCTTTACTCCTACAATGAGCAGTTCTTC. Translation gives CASSLSDLYSYNEQFF.

The genes are TRBV5-4 and TRBJ2-7, with D perhaps matching TRBD2 (5 bases). Germline V gene lookup returns CDR1 SGHNT and CDR2 YYREEE (reference sequence). The CDR3 loop spans 14 amino acids. V lost 4 bases to trimming and J lost 2 bases, with 13 bases between them. CDR3 sequence reads: CASSPRSGTYEQYF. The CDR3 bases are TGTGCCAGCAGCCCCAGGAGCGGAACCTACGAGCAGTACTTC.

The genes are TRBV19 and TRBJ2-1; no clear D gene. The ends were cut back, 3 bases at V and 4 bases at J, with 7 bases in the middle. There are 13 residues in the CDR3. Germline V gene lookup returns CDR1 LNHDA and CDR2 SQIVND (reference sequence). Here the CDR3 reads CASSILEYNEQFF. CDR3 nucleotide sequence: TGTGCCAGTAGTATTCTAGAGTACAATGAGCAGTTCTTC.

This chain joins TRBV7-9 and TRBJ2-7, with TRBD1 as a possible D gene (6 bases). The CDR3 has 12 residues. The ends were cut back, 5 bases at V and 3 bases at J, with 8 bases in the middle. Germline CDR1 is SEHNR and CDR2 is FQNEAQ (reference sequence). The CDR3 loop is CASSRDNYEQYF. CDR3 sequence (DNA): TGTGCCAGCAGCCGGGACAACTACGAGCAGTACTTC.

The chain employs TRBV9 and TRBJ1-5; 9 bases agree with TRBD1. This CDR3 region has 15 residues. After removal of 0 bases from V and 4 bases from J, the junction contained 2 bases not matched to a gene. Germline-derived CDR1 and CDR2 are SGDLS and YYNGEE. CDR3 residues: CASSVGTGANQPQHF. The CDR3, as DNA: TGTGCCAGCAGCGTAGGGACAGGGGCTAATCAGCCCCAGCATTTT.

The V and J genes are TRBV7-9 and TRBJ1-1, with a weak D call TRBD1 (5 bases). V was clipped by 3 bases and J by 4 bases, with 18 bases between them. This CDR3 has 16 amino acids. The germline V gene encodes CDR1 SEHNR and CDR2 FQNEAQ (reference sequence). CDR3 in DNA: TGTGCCAGCAGCTTTGAGGGGACGGGAGTGGGCACTGAAGCTTTCTTT. Protein sequence: CASSFEGTGVGTEAFF.

V and J are TRBV30 and TRBJ1-6, with D perhaps TRBD1 (5 bases). CDR3 length equals 14 residues. Trimming left V 5 bases short and J 4 bases short, with 12 bases between. Germline values: CDR1 GTSNPN, CDR2 SVGIG (reference sequence). As DNA, the CDR3 is TGTGCCTGGGGGGCCTACGGATATAATTCACCCCTCCACTTT. It specifies CAWGAYGYNSPLHF.

This chain links TRBV5-6 with TRBJ2-7; unclear D gene. Trimming stripped 3 bases from V and 6 bases from J, with 10 bases between. The germline gives CDR1 SGHDT, CDR2 YYEEEE. CDR3 length: 12 residues. The CDR3 protein is CASSSQSGEQYF. CDR3 nucleotides: TGTGCCAGCAGCTCCCAGTCGGGCGAGCAGTACTTC.

This chain uses TRBV5-6 with TRBJ2-5; 8 bases match TRBD2. CDR3 length equals 15 residues. CDR1 SGHDT and CDR2 YYEEEE come from the germline V gene. With V trimmed by 4 bases and J by 2 bases, 7 bases remained unmatched. The CDR3: CASSLLGRAQETQYF. The CDR3 coding sequence is TGTGCCAGCAGCCTACTCGGGAGGGCACAAGAGACCCAGTACTTC. The complete variable domain, with remaining parts taken from reference TRBV5-6 and TRBJ2-5, reads DAGVTQSPTHLIKTRGQQVTLRCSPKSGHDTVSWYQQALGQGPQFIFQYYEEEERQRGNFPDRFSGHQFPNYSSELNVNALLLGDSALYLCASSLLGRAQETQYFGPGTRLLVL.

This chain links TRBV5-8 with TRBJ2-3; D gene uncertain. Germline V gives CDR1 SGHTS, CDR2 YDEGEE. The length of the CDR3 is 12 residues. V was cut by 7 bases and J by 4 bases, with 10 bases left in between. The CDR3 nucleotides read TGTGCCAGCTCCGTCAGCGCAGATACGCAGTATTTT. It yields the protein CASSVSADTQYF.

The chain is built from TRBV7-6 and TRBJ2-3; 11 bases agree with TRBD2. Germline CDR1 reads SGHVS; CDR2 reads FNYEAQ. V was pared by 1 base and J by 2 bases, with 2 bases of the junction left unmatched. The CDR3 loop spans 16 amino acids. In DNA, the CDR3 is TGTGCCAGCAGCTTAGGACTAGCGGGGAACACAGATACGCAGTATTTT. This sequence encodes CASSLGLAGNTDTQYF.

V and J are TRBV5-6 and TRBJ2-7; TRBD1 matches 7 bases. Germline-derived CDR1 and CDR2 are SGHDT and YYEEEE. This CDR3 is 15 amino acids long. J gave up 3 bases and V 2 bases, and 8 bases lay outside the gene matches. CDR3 sequence reads: CASSLRAGTDYEQYF. The CDR3 nucleotides read TGTGCCAGCAGCTTAAGGGCCGGGACAGACTACGAGCAGTACTTC. Combining the CDR3 with reference TRBV5-6 and TRBJ2-7 gives the whole variable domain DAGVTQSPTHLIKTRGQQVTLRCSPKSGHDTVSWYQQALGQGPQFIFQYYEEEERQRGNFPDRFSGHQFPNYSSELNVNALLLGDSALYLCASSLRAGTDYEQYFGPGTRLTVT.

The gene calls are TRBV6-1 and TRBJ1-1; D may be TRBD1 (5 bases). Trimming shortened V by 2 bases and J by 5 bases, and 15 bases separated the two germline ends. This CDR3 is 15 amino acids long. The germline gives CDR1 MNHNS, CDR2 SASEGT. CDR3 in amino acids: CASSEREGPGTEAFF. The CDR3 region has the DNA TGTGCCAGCAGTGAAAGGGAGGGGCCAGGGACTGAAGCTTTCTTT.

The genes are TRBV2 and TRBJ1-5, with D possibly matching TRBD1 (5 bases). The CDR3 spans 14 residues. In germline, CDR1 is SNHLY, CDR2 FYNNEI. The V gene lost 1 base and the J gene lost 9 bases, with 13 bases spanning the gap. The CDR3 DNA follows: TGTGCCAGCAGTGAAGAGGGTCGGGGGACGCCCCAGCATTTT. It codes for CASSEEGRGTPQHF.

This chain joins TRBV5-1 and TRBJ2-1, with TRBD2 identical over 12 bases. CDR3 size: 17 residues. V lost 4 bases to trimming and J lost 6 bases; unmatched junction nucleotides: 11. Germline V lookup: CDR1 SGHRS, CDR2 YFSETQ. Here the CDR3 DNA reads TGCGCCAGCAGCCAAAGCCTAGCGGGAGGGCCGGGCAATGAGCAGTTCTTC. As protein: CASSQSLAGGPGNEQFF.